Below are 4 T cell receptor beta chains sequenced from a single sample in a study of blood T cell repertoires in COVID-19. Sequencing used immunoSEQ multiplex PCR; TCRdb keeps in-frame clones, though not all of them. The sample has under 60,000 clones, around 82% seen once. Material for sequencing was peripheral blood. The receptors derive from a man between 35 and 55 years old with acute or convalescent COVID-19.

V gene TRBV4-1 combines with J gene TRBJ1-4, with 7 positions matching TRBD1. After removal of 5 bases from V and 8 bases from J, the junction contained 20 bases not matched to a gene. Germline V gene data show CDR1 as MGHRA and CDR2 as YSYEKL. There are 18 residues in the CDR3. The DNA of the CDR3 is TGCGCCAGCAGCGAAGGGGGCTGGGGGACAAAGGGTTCGGAAAAACTGTTTTTT. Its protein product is CASSEGGWGTKGSEKLFF.

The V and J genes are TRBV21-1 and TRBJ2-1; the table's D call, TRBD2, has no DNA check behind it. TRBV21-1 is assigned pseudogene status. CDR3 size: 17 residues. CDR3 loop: CASSKVWRLAVNNEQFF. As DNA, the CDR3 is TGTGCCAGCAGCAAAGTATGGAGGCTAGCGGTTAACAATGAGCAGTTCTTC.

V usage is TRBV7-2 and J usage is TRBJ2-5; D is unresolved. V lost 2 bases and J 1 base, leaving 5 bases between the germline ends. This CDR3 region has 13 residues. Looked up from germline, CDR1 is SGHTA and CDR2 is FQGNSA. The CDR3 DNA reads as TGTGCCAGCAGCTTAAATATCCAAGAGACCCAGTACTTC. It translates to CASSLNIQETQYF.

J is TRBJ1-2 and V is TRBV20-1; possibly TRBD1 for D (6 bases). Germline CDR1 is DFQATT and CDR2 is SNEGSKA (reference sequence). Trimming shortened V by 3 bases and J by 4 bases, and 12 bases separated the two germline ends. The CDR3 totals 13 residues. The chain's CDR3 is CSASSGQLYGYTF. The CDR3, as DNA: TGCAGTGCTAGTTCCGGACAGCTCTATGGCTACACCTTC.